This T cell receptor (beta chain) was recorded in a study of OX40 agonist ivuxolimab in advanced cancers. Study overall: Patients received ivuxolimab, an intravenous treatment, every 2 weeks at 0.01 to 10 mg/kg. Three patients showed partial responses: one hepatocellular carcinoma and two cutaneous melanoma cases.

Study-wide results and caveats: Blood T cells, both CD4+ and CD8+, expanded clonally by week 6 at 0.1 to 3.0 mg/kg.

This clone appeared a few times. Its antigen is unidentified. The CDR3 sequence is 14 residues long. V was trimmed by 5 bases and J by 3 bases, leaving 13 bases between them. Germline V gene data show CDR1 as MDHEN and CDR2 as SYDVKM. The data were produced by immunoSEQ multiplex PCR, yet TCRdb's version contains in-frame clones alone and is incomplete. The sample lists about 45,000 clones; around nine tenths were seen once. The starting material was CD4+ or CD8+ T cells sorted from blood, obtained in a trial of the OX40 agonist ivuxolimab. The receptor comes from an adult with an advanced solid tumor such as melanoma, head and neck, liver or kidney cancer. J is TRBJ1-1 and V is TRBV28, with a weak D call TRBD1 (6 bases). The DNA for the CDR3 is TGTGCCAGCAGTCCCCTGGACAGTCACACTGAAGCTTTCTTT. Encoded protein: CASSPLDSHTEAFF.